These 27 T cell receptor beta chains were all obtained from the same sample, sequenced in a study of blood T cell repertoires in COVID-19. Only in-frame clones appear in the TCRdb table, and some are missing; sequencing was by immunoSEQ multiplex PCR. In the table there are approximately 210,000 clones, 84% of which are singletons. Sequencing used peripheral blood. All receptors come from a woman over 75 with COVID-19, enrolled during active disease.

This chain connects TRBV18 to TRBJ2-1, with TRBD2 matching 9 bases. J was trimmed by 7 bases and V by 0 bases; bases with no gene match: 4. The germline V gene encodes CDR1 KGHSH and CDR2 LQKENI. This CDR3 has 15 amino acids. The DNA for the CDR3 is TGTGCCAGCTCACCACCGAGCGGGGGGTGGAATGAGCAGTTCTTC. This gives the protein CASSPPSGGWNEQFF.

The rearrangement links TRBV13 to TRBJ1-3; 9 bases line up with TRBD1. The J segment lost 4 bases and the V segment lost 7 bases, leaving 17 bases of the junction unmatched. Germline V lookup: CDR1 PRHDT, CDR2 FYEKMQ (reference sequence). CDR3 length: 18 residues. The CDR3 protein is CASTFSWGQGASGNTIYF. Written as DNA, the CDR3 is TGTGCCAGCACTTTCTCCTGGGGACAGGGTGCTTCCGGAAACACCATATATTTT.

The chain combines TRBV2 with TRBJ2-5, with 8 bases aligning to TRBD2. This CDR3 has 16 amino acids. V shed 0 bases, J shed 3 bases, and the junction held 6 bases outside the gene matches. Germline V lookup: CDR1 SNHLY, CDR2 FYNNEI. CDR3 in DNA: TGTGCCAGCAGTGAAGCGCTTCGGCGGGGGGAAGAGACCCAGTACTTC. Translated: CASSEALRRGEETQYF.

The gene calls are TRBV4-1 and TRBJ1-3, with D possibly TRBD1 on 6 matching bases. Per the germline V gene, CDR1 is MGHRA and CDR2 is YSYEKL. V was pared by 5 bases and J by 2 bases, with 13 bases between. CDR3 length: 15 amino acids. The CDR3 coding sequence is TGCGCCAGCAGCTTACAGGGAACAACTGGAAACACCATATATTTT. It translates to CASSLQGTTGNTIYF.

The sample holds one count of this clone. The chain recombines TRBV19 with TRBJ1-1, with TRBD1 identical over 7 bases. The CDR3 has 13 residues. CDR1 and CDR2 (germline): LNHDA, SQIVND (reference sequence). V lost 10 bases and J lost 1; bases outside the gene matches: 6. The CDR3 region is CAIVDRRNTEAFF. Here the CDR3 DNA reads TGTGCCATTGTGGACAGGCGGAACACTGAAGCTTTCTTT.

The J gene is TRBJ1-1, the V gene TRBV29-1; no clear D gene. This CDR3 is 12 amino acids long. V lost 6 bases, J lost 0 bases, and 8 bases lay in between. The germline V gene has CDR1 SQVTM and CDR2 ANQGSEA. CDR3 sequence reads: CSVSVMNTEAFF. In DNA, the CDR3 is TGCAGCGTAAGCGTCATGAACACTGAAGCTTTCTTT. The whole variable domain, filled in from reference TRBV29-1 and TRBJ1-1, reads SAVISQKPSRDICQRGTSLTIQCQVDSQVTMMFWYRQQPGQSLTLIATANQGSEATYESGFVIDKFPISRPNLTFSTLTVSNMSPEDSSIYLCSVSVMNTEAFFGQGTRLTVV.

The chain is built from TRBV23-1 and TRBJ2-7; 10 bases agree with TRBD1. TRBV23-1 is annotated as an ORF whose role is uncertain. After removal of 4 bases from V and 5 bases from J, the junction contained 8 bases not matched to a gene. CDR3 length equals 15 residues. CDR3 in amino acids: CASSRGTGALDEQYV. The CDR3 DNA is TGCGCCAGCAGTCGTGGGACAGGGGCGTTGGACGAGCAGTACGTC.

The chain recombines TRBV6-1 with TRBJ1-2; 7 nucleotides agree with TRBD1. The V gene end was trimmed by 7 bases and the J gene end by 8 bases; junction bases not matched to a gene: 16. The CDR3 consists of 15 residues. CDR1 is MNHNS, CDR2 SASEGT, per germline. The CDR3 loop reads CASTTSGETGKGYTF. The CDR3 bases are TGTGCCAGCACCACCTCAGGCGAGACAGGGAAAGGCTACACCTTC.

The chain employs TRBV28 and TRBJ1-5; perhaps TRBD1 as D (6 bases). This CDR3 is built from 13 residues. V lost 10 bases to trimming and J lost 6 bases, with 16 bases between them. In germline, CDR1 is MDHEN, CDR2 SYDVKM. In nucleotides, the CDR3 is TGTGCCATCCTTAAGACAGGCGGTCAGCCCCAGCATTTT. It codes for CAILKTGGQPQHF. The full variable domain, with the rest looked up from reference TRBV28 and TRBJ1-5, is DVKVTQSSRYLVKRTGEKVFLECVQDMDHENMFWYRQDPGLGLRLIYFSYDVKMKEKGDIPEGYSVSREKKERFSLILESASTNQTSMYLCAILKTGGQPQHFGDGTRLSIL.

The J gene is TRBJ1-3, the V gene TRBV19, with 7 nucleotides matching TRBD1. V was pared by 6 bases and J by 1 base, with 3 bases of the junction left unmatched. Per germline, CDR1 LNHDA and CDR2 SQIVND (reference sequence). The CDR3 consists of 14 residues. The CDR3 sequence: CASRPQGSGNTIYF. The CDR3 DNA sequence: TGTGCCAGTAGACCACAGGGGTCTGGAAACACCATATATTTT.

The chain uses TRBV18 and TRBJ2-5; D call uncertain. Germline values: CDR1 KGHSH, CDR2 LQKENI. The CDR3 is 13 amino acids. The V and J ends lost 1 base and 3 bases respectively, with 6 bases between them. In DNA form, the CDR3 reads TGTGCCAGCTCACCACTCAGTGAAGAGACCCAGTACTTC. It translates to CASSPLSEETQYF.

The CDR3 DNA reads TGTGCCAGTAGTCGGCGGGACGGGAACAATGAGCAGTTCTTC. This translates into CASSRRDGNNEQFF. V and J are TRBV19 and TRBJ2-1; possibly TRBD2 for D (6 bases). Germline values: CDR1 LNHDA, CDR2 SQIVND (reference sequence). The V and J ends lost 5 bases and 5 bases respectively, with 13 bases between them. CDR3 length: 14 residues.

Notes on this clone: The same CDR3 also results from other DNA sequences found in this sample. Written as DNA, the CDR3 is TGTGCCAGTAGTATTGGCAGGGGCTATGGCTACACCTTC. Its translation is CASSIGRGYGYTF. The rearrangement joins TRBV19 to TRBJ1-2; tentative D call: TRBD1 (6 bases). V was clipped by 3 bases and J by 4 bases, with 9 bases between them. CDR3 size: 13 residues. CDR1 is LNHDA and CDR2 is SQIVND in the germline V gene (reference sequence).

V is TRBV7-2 and J is TRBJ1-1; 8 nucleotides agree with TRBD1. The ends lost 5 bases at V and 4 bases at J; junction bases unmatched: 9. The CDR3 has 15 residues. CDR1 is SGHTA, CDR2 FQGNSA, per germline. CDR3 bases: TGTGCCAGCAGCCCCCTCCAGGGGGCCGCCACTGAAGCTTTCTTT. This encodes CASSPLQGAATEAFF.

V is TRBV7-2 and J is TRBJ1-1; weak D call: TRBD1 (6 bases). The CDR3 is 13 amino acids. CDR1 and CDR2 (germline): SGHTA, FQGNSA. V was clipped by 4 bases and J by 3 bases, with 9 bases between them. The CDR3 bases are TGTGCCAGCAGCTGGGCAGGGGACACTGAAGCTTTCTTT. Residues: CASSWAGDTEAFF. Together with reference TRBV7-2 and TRBJ1-1, the CDR3 gives the full variable domain: GAGVSQSPSNKVTEKGKDVELRCDPISGHTALYWYRQSLGQGLEFLIYFQGNSAPDKSGLPSDRFSAERTGGSVSTLTIQRTQQEDSAVYLCASSWAGDTEAFFGQGTRLTVV.

The rearrangement uses TRBV6-6 and TRBJ1-1, with a weak D call TRBD1 (6 bases). The CDR3 has 13 amino acids. Trimming pared 8 bases from V and 0 bases from J, leaving 10 bases between. The germline V gene encodes CDR1 MNHNY and CDR2 SVGAGI (reference sequence). The CDR3 protein is CASVDSMNTEAFF. Here the CDR3 DNA reads TGTGCCAGCGTGGACAGCATGAACACTGAAGCTTTCTTT.

Here the CDR3 DNA reads TGTGCCACCAACGGGGGTCCCTCGAACACCGGGGAGCTGTTTTTT. Encoded protein: CATNGGPSNTGELFF. The J gene is TRBJ2-2, the V gene TRBV10-3; D may be TRBD2 (6 bases). Germline values: CDR1 ENHRY, CDR2 SYGVKD. The CDR3 loop spans 15 amino acids. The V end was cut by 10 bases, the J end by 0 bases, with 15 bases between.

This chain joins TRBV28 and TRBJ1-6; D ambiguous. CDR3 length: 15 amino acids. The germline CDR1 and CDR2 sequences are MDHEN and SYDVKM. Trimming cost V 6 bases and J 10 bases, with 19 bases left between them. CDR3: CASSPLLGSRSPLHF. The CDR3 region has the DNA TGTGCCAGCAGCCCCCTTCTGGGCTCACGCTCACCCCTCCACTTT. Variable domain in full (rest from reference TRBV28 and TRBJ1-6): DVKVTQSSRYLVKRTGEKVFLECVQDMDHENMFWYRQDPGLGLRLIYFSYDVKMKEKGDIPEGYSVSREKKERFSLILESASTNQTSMYLCASSPLLGSRSPLHFGNGTRLTVT.

The rearrangement uses TRBV24-1 and TRBJ2-3; the match to TRBD2 covers 8 bases. After removal of 11 bases from V and 0 bases from J, the junction contained 0 bases not matched to a gene. This CDR3 is built from 12 residues. The germline V gene encodes CDR1 KGHDR and CDR2 SFDVKD. In nucleotides, the CDR3 is TGTGCCATAGCGGGGAGCACAGATACGCAGTATTTT. Translating gives CAIAGSTDTQYF.

The CDR3 sequence: CSAPRDRGVEGYTF. The CDR3 coding sequence is TGCAGCGCGCCTCGGGACAGGGGAGTAGAAGGCTACACCTTC. The J gene is TRBJ1-2, the V gene TRBV29-1; 10 bases fit TRBD1. This CDR3 has 14 amino acids. CDR1 SQVTM and CDR2 ANQGSEA come from the germline V gene. The J segment lost 8 bases and the V segment lost 7 bases, leaving 13 bases of the junction unmatched.

V usage is TRBV5-1 and J usage is TRBJ2-3; 8 bases map to TRBD2. Germline V gene data show CDR1 as SGHRS and CDR2 as YFSETQ. CDR3 length: 17 amino acids. J lost 2 bases, V lost 4 bases, and 12 bases had no gene match. CDR3 region: CASSLGGAGGATDTQYF. As DNA, the CDR3 is TGCGCCAGCAGCCTGGGGGGCGCGGGGGGCGCCACAGATACGCAGTATTTT. The entire variable domain, with the rest obtained from reference TRBV5-1 and TRBJ2-3, is as follows: KAGVTQTPRYLIKTRGQQVTLSCSPISGHRSVSWYQQTPGQGLQFLFEYFSETQRNKGNFPGRFSGRQFSNSRSEMNVSTLELGDSALYLCASSLGGAGGATDTQYFGPGTRLTVL.

V is TRBV6-4 and J is TRBJ2-1; the match to TRBD2 covers 14 bases. Germline V gives CDR1 MRHNA, CDR2 SNTAGT. This CDR3 region has 16 residues. Unmatched junction bases numbered 4, after V lost 1 base and J lost 8 bases. CDR3 loop: CASSDFGTSGGYEQFF. The CDR3 region has the DNA TGTGCCAGCAGTGACTTTGGGACTAGCGGGGGTTATGAGCAGTTCTTC.

The chain has TRBV3-1 (or the pseudogene TRBV3-2) and TRBJ2-5; D gene ambiguous. The V gene lost 0 bases and the J gene lost 4 bases, with 3 bases spanning the gap. Per the germline V gene, CDR1 is LGHDT and CDR2 is YNNKEL (reference sequence). This CDR3 has 12 amino acids. The CDR3 nucleotides are TGTGCCAGCAGCCAAGACAGAGAGACCCAGTACTTC. Protein sequence: CASSQDRETQYF.

The gene calls are TRBV2 and TRBJ1-5; 8 bases align to TRBD1. The CDR3 runs to 12 residues. The trim removed 7 bases at V and 7 bases at J, leaving 3 bases unmatched. Germline CDR1 reads SNHLY; CDR2 reads FYNNEI. Here the CDR3 DNA reads TGTGCCAGCAATACAGGGGGACAGCCCCAGCATTTT. Translated, it gives CASNTGGQPQHF.

The J gene is TRBJ1-6, the V gene TRBV5-1; TRBD1 aligns across 8 bases. CDR3 length: 15 amino acids. Unmatched junction bases numbered 7, after V lost 2 bases and J lost 9 bases. Germline V gives CDR1 SGHRS, CDR2 YFSETQ. CDR3 sequence: CASSFGQGSGSPLHF. CDR3 in DNA: TGCGCCAGCAGCTTCGGACAGGGATCCGGTTCACCCCTCCACTTT. Full variable domain (rest looked up from reference TRBV5-1 and TRBJ1-6): KAGVTQTPRYLIKTRGQQVTLSCSPISGHRSVSWYQQTPGQGLQFLFEYFSETQRNKGNFPGRFSGRQFSNSRSEMNVSTLELGDSALYLCASSFGQGSGSPLHFGNGTRLTVT.

J is TRBJ2-7 and V is TRBV7-2; TRBD2 matches at 7 bases. The CDR3 runs to 14 residues. J lost 3 bases, V lost 5 bases, and 7 bases had no gene match. Germline values: CDR1 SGHTA, CDR2 FQGNSA. As DNA, the CDR3 is TGTGCCAGCAGCCCCACTAGCGACTACTACGAGCAGTACTTC. Encoded protein: CASSPTSDYYEQYF. Filled out from reference TRBV7-2 and TRBJ2-7, the complete variable domain reads GAGVSQSPSNKVTEKGKDVELRCDPISGHTALYWYRQSLGQGLEFLIYFQGNSAPDKSGLPSDRFSAERTGGSVSTLTIQRTQQEDSAVYLCASSPTSDYYEQYFGPGTRLTVT.

V and J are TRBV2 and TRBJ1-5; tentatively, D is TRBD1 (6 bases). Germline CDR1 reads SNHLY; CDR2 reads FYNNEI. V gave up 6 bases and J gave up 2 bases, with 14 bases separating them. This CDR3 comprises 15 residues. The DNA of the CDR3 is TGTGCCAGCAGGCTTACAGGGTCCGGCAATCAGCCCCAGCATTTT. It is translated as CASRLTGSGNQPQHF.